This T cell receptor (beta chain) was sequenced in a study of OX40 agonist ivuxolimab in advanced cancers. Study-wide results and caveats: There were, on average, more expanded clones in CD8+ T cells than in CD4+.

With autoimmune disease history or systemic immunosuppression, patients were excluded. In regard to this clone: Its target is unknown.

Repertoires were generated with immunoSEQ multiplex PCR, while TCRdb's copy carries only in-frame clones and drops some. The sample includes some 94,000 clones, around 91% of them seen just once. Germline V gives CDR1 KGHSH, CDR2 LQKENI. V shed 0 bases, J shed 6 bases, and the junction held 9 bases outside the gene matches. The CDR3 sequence is 17 residues long. The chain links TRBV18 to TRBJ2-1; 9 bases agree with TRBD2. The receptor was isolated from an adult with an advanced solid tumor such as melanoma, head and neck, liver or kidney cancer. This specimen consisted of CD4+ or CD8+ T cells sorted from blood, obtained in a trial of the OX40 agonist ivuxolimab. This chain's CDR3 is CASSPPPSGTTTNEQFF. CDR3 nucleotides: TGTGCCAGCTCACCACCCCCTAGCGGGACTACAACCAATGAGCAGTTCTTC.